This T cell receptor beta chain derives from a study of shared clonotypes between healthy human individuals. Across the whole study: Three plates each covered CD4 naive and memory; CD8 naive two, CD8 memory one.

Generated by immunoSEQ multiplex PCR, the TCRdb table keeps only in-frame clones and is missing some. The data show 2 million to 2.5 million clones, 90% to 96% seen once. The CDR3 runs to 13 residues. V shed 11 bases, J shed 8 bases, and the junction held 7 bases outside the gene matches. The germline V gene has CDR1 MNHNS and CDR2 SASEGT. CD4+ cell separation produced CD45RA+ naive and CD45RA-negative memory subsets. Sample: naive CD4+ T cells sorted from blood. Subset here: CD45RA+ positively selected. This chain joins TRBV6-1 and TRBJ1-6; TRBD1 agrees at 9 bases. The receptor comes from a man between 18 and 29 years old in good health. The CDR3 loop reads CAGCRDRDSPLHF. The CDR3 DNA follows: TGTGCCGGGTGCCGGGACAGGGATTCACCCCTCCACTTT.